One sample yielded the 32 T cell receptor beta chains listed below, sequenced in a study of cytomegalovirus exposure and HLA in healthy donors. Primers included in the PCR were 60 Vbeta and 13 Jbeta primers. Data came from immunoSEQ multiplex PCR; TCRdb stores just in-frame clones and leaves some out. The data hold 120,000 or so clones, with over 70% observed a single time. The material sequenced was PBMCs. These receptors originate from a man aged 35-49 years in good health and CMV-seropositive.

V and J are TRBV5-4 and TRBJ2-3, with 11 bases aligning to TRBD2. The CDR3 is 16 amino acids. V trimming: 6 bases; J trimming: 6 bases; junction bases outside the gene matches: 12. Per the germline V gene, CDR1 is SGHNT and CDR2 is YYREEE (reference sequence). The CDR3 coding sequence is TGTGCCAGCACCCCCCGGGGGACTAGCGGCGGGGATACGCAGTATTTT. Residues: CASTPRGTSGGDTQYF.

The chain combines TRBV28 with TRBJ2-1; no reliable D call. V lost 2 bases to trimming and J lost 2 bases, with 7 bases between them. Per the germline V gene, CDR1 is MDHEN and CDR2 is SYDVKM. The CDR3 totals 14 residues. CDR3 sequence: CASSLGRTYNEQFF. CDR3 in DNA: TGTGCCAGCAGTTTAGGGCGCACCTACAATGAGCAGTTCTTC.

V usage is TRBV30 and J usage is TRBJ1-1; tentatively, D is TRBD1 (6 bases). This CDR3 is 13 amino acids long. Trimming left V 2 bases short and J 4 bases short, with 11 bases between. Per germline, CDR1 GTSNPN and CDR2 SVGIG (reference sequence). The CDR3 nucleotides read TGTGCCTGGAGTCACACGACAGGCACTGAAGCTTTCTTT. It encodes CAWSHTTGTEAFF.

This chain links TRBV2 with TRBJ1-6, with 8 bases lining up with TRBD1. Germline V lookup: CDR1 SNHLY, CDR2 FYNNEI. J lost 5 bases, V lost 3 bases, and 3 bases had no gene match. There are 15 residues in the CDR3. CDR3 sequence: CASSEGQEDNSPLHF. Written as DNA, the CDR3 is TGTGCCAGCAGTGAGGGACAGGAGGATAATTCACCCCTCCACTTT.

CDR3 sequence reads: CASSQGRDQPQHF. Written as DNA, the CDR3 is TGTGCCAGTAGCCAGGGTAGGGATCAGCCCCAGCATTTT. The chain recombines TRBV19 with TRBJ1-5, with D tentatively TRBD1 (5 bases). Trimming left V 6 bases short and J 5 bases short, with 11 bases between. The CDR3 runs 13 residues. The germline CDR1 and CDR2 sequences are LNHDA and SQIVND (reference sequence). Supplemented by reference TRBV19 and TRBJ1-5, the full variable domain reads DGGITQSPKYLFRKEGQNVTLSCEQNLNHDAMYWYRQDPGQGLRLIYYSQIVNDFQKGDIAEGYSVSREKKESFPLTVTSAQKNPTAFYLCASSQGRDQPQHFGDGTRLSIL.

The CDR3 is CASSALQGDQETQYF. The CDR3 nucleotides are TGCGCCAGCAGCGCCCTACAGGGGGACCAAGAGACCCAGTACTTC. The chain couples TRBV5-1 to TRBJ2-5; 8 bases align to TRBD1. CDR3 length equals 15 residues. V shed 4 bases, J shed 0 bases, and the junction held 5 bases outside the gene matches. Germline V gives CDR1 SGHRS, CDR2 YFSETQ.

The CDR3 region is CASHPRQENTGELFF. The CDR3 DNA sequence: TGTGCCAGCCACCCTAGACAGGAGAACACCGGGGAGCTGTTTTTT. V is TRBV7-9 and J is TRBJ2-2, with D possibly TRBD1 on 6 matching bases. This CDR3 has 15 residues. V was shortened by 8 bases and J by 1 base, with 14 bases between the two germline ends. CDR1 and CDR2 from the germline V gene are SEHNR and FQNEAQ (reference sequence).

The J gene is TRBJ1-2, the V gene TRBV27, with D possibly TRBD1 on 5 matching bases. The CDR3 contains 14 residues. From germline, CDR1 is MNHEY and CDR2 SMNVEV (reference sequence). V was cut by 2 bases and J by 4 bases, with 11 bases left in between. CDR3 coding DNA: TGTGCCAGCAGTTTACGGCAGGGAGGCTATGGCTACACCTTC. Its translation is CASSLRQGGYGYTF.

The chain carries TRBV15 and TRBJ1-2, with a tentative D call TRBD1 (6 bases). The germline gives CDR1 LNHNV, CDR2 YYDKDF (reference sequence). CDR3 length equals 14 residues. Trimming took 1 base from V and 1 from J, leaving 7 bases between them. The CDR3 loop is CATSRAGVNYGYTF. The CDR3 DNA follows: TGTGCCACCAGCAGAGCAGGGGTTAACTATGGCTACACCTTC.

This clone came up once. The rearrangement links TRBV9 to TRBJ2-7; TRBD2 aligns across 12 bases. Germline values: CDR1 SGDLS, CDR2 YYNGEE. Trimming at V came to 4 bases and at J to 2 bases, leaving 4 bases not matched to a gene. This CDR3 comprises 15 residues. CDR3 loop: CASSLGLAGTYEQYF. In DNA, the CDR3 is TGTGCCAGCAGCTTGGGACTAGCGGGCACCTACGAGCAGTACTTC.

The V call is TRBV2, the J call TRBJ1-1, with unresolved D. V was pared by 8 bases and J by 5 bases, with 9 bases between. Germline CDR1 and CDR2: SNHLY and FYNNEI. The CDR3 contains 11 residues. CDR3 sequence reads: CASRGLTEAFF. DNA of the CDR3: TGTGCCAGCCGAGGGTTGACTGAAGCTTTCTTT.

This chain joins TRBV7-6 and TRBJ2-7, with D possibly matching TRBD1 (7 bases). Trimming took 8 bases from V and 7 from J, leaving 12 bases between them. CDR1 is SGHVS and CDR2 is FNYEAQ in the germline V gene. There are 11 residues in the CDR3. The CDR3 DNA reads TGTGCCAGCGGACAGGCGGGGGAGCAGTACTTC. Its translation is CASGQAGEQYF. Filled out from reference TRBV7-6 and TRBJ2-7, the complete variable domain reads GAGVSQSPRYKVTKRGQDVALRCDPISGHVSLYWYRQALGQGPEFLTYFNYEAQQDKSGLPNDRFSAERPEGSISTLTIQRTEQRDSAMYRCASGQAGEQYFGPGTRLTVT.

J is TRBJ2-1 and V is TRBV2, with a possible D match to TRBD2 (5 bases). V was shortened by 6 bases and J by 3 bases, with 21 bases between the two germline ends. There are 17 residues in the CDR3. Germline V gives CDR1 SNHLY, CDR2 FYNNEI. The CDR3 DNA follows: TGTGCCAGCAGAGAATCATTGCGGGTGGAGCTCTACAATGAGCAGTTCTTC. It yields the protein CASRESLRVELYNEQFF.

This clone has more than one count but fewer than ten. CDR3 nucleotides: TGTGCCAGCAGGTCGGGACAATCGAACACTGAAGCTTTCTTT. Its translation is CASRSGQSNTEAFF. The chain couples TRBV5-6 to TRBJ1-1; D may be TRBD1 (6 bases). The V end lost 5 bases, the J end lost 1 base, and 12 bases lay between the germline ends. Germline V gene sequence: CDR1 SGHDT, CDR2 YYEEEE. The CDR3 extends over 14 amino acids. The whole variable domain, filled in from reference TRBV5-6 and TRBJ1-1, reads DAGVTQSPTHLIKTRGQQVTLRCSPKSGHDTVSWYQQALGQGPQFIFQYYEEEERQRGNFPDRFSGHQFPNYSSELNVNALLLGDSALYLCASRSGQSNTEAFFGQGTRLTVV.

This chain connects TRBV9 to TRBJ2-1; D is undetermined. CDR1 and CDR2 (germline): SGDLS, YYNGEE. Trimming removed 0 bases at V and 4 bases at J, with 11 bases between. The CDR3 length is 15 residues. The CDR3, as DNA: TGTGCCAGCAGCGTAGCAGCTAGACTTTACAATGAGCAGTTCTTC. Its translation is CASSVAARLYNEQFF. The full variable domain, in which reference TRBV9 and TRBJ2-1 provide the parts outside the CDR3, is DSGVTQTPKHLITATGQRVTLRCSPRSGDLSVYWYQQSLDQGLQFLIQYYNGEERAKGNILERFSAQQFPDLHSELNLSSLELGDSALYFCASSVAARLYNEQFFGPGTRLTVL.

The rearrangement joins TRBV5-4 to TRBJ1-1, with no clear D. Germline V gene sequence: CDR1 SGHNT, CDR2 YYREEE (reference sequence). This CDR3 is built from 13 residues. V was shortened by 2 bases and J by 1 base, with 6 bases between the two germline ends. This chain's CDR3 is CASSFGGNTEAFF. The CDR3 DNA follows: TGTGCCAGCAGCTTTGGCGGGAACACTGAAGCTTTCTTT.

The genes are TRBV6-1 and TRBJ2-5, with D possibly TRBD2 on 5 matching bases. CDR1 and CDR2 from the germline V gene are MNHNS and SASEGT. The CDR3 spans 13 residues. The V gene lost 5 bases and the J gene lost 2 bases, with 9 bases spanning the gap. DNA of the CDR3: TGTGCCAGCAGTAGGACTTTTCAAGAGACCCAGTACTTC. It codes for CASSRTFQETQYF.

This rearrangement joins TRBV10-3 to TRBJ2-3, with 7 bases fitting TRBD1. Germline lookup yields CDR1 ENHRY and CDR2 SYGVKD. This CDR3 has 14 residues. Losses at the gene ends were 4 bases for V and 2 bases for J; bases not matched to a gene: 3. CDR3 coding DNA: TGTGCCATCAGTGGACAGGGTTTCACAGATACGCAGTATTTT. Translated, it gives CAISGQGFTDTQYF.

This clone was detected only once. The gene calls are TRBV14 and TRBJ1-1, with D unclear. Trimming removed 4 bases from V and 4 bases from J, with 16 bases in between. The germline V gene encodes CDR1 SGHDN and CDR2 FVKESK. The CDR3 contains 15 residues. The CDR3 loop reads CASSPLQTPSTEAFF. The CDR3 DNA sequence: TGTGCCAGCAGCCCTCTCCAGACACCAAGCACTGAAGCTTTCTTT.

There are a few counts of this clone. The CDR3 sequence is CASSTRGFEAFF. CDR3 DNA: TGTGCCAGCAGTACCCGGGGTTTTGAAGCTTTCTTT. J is TRBJ1-1 and V is TRBV25-1; D gene uncertain. This CDR3 has 12 amino acids. In germline, CDR1 is MGHDK, CDR2 SYGVNS. The ends were cut back, 5 bases at V and 7 bases at J, with 11 bases in the middle.

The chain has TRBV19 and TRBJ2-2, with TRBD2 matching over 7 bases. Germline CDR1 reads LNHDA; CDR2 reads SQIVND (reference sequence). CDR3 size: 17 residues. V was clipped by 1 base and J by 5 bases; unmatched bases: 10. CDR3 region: CASSIVIRAGRTGELFF. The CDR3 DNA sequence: TGTGCCAGTAGTATAGTTATCAGAGCGGGGAGAACCGGGGAGCTGTTTTTT. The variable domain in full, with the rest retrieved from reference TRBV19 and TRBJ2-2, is DGGITQSPKYLFRKEGQNVTLSCEQNLNHDAMYWYRQDPGQGLRLIYYSQIVNDFQKGDIAEGYSVSREKKESFPLTVTSAQKNPTAFYLCASSIVIRAGRTGELFFGEGSRLTVL.

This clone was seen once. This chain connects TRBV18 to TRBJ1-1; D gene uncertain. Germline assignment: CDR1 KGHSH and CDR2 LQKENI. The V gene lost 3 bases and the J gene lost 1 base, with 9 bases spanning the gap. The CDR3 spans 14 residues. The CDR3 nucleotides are TGTGCCAGCTCACCTGTTGAGGGGAACACTGAAGCTTTCTTT. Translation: CASSPVEGNTEAFF. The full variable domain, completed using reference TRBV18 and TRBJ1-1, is NAGVMQNPRHLVRRRGQEARLRCSPMKGHSHVYWYRQLPEEGLKFMVYLQKENIIDESGMPKERFSAEFPKEGPSILRIQQVVRGDSAAYFCASSPVEGNTEAFFGQGTRLTVV.

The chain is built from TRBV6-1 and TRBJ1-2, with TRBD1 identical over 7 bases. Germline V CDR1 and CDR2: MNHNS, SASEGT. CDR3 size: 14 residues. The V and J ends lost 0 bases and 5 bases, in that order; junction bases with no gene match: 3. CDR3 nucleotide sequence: TGTGCCAGCAGTGAAGCTGGGACAGAGTATGGCTACACCTTC. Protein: CASSEAGTEYGYTF.

DNA of the CDR3: TGTGCCAGCAGCTTAGGCACGGCGCTCGGGGTTAGCTCCTACGAGCAGTACTTC. Protein: CASSLGTALGVSSYEQYF. The chain links TRBV7-6 to TRBJ2-7; D might be TRBD2 (5 bases). The CDR3 is 18 residues long. Germline lookup yields CDR1 SGHVS and CDR2 FNYEAQ. Deletions cut 1 base from V and 0 bases from J, with 19 bases between. The whole variable domain, remainder taken from reference TRBV7-6 and TRBJ2-7, is GAGVSQSPRYKVTKRGQDVALRCDPISGHVSLYWYRQALGQGPEFLTYFNYEAQQDKSGLPNDRFSAERPEGSISTLTIQRTEQRDSAMYRCASSLGTALGVSSYEQYFGPGTRLTVT.

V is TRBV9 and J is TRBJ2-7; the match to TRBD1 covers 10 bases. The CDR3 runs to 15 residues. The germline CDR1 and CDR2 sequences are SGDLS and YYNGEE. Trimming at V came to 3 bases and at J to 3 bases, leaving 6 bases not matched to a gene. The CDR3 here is CASSATGTGVYEQYF. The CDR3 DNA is TGTGCCAGCAGCGCGACCGGGACAGGGGTCTACGAGCAGTACTTC.

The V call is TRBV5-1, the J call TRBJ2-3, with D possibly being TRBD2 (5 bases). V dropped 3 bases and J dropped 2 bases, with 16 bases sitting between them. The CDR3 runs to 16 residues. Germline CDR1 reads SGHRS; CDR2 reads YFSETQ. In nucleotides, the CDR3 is TGCGCCAGCAGCTCCACACCCTTGGGAGCCACAGATACGCAGTATTTT. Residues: CASSSTPLGATDTQYF.

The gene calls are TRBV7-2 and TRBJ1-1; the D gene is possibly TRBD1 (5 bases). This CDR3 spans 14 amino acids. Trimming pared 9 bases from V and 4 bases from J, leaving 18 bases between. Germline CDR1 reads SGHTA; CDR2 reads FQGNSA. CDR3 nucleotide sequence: TGTGCCAGTACCCTTAAGGGGCCTGGCACTGAAGCTTTCTTT. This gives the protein CASTLKGPGTEAFF.

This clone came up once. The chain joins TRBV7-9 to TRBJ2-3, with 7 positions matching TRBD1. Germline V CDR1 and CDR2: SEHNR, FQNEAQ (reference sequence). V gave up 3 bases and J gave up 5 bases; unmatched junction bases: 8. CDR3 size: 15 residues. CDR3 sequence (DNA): TGTGCCAGCAGCTTTATGACAGGGCATGGAGATACGCAGTATTTT. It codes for CASSFMTGHGDTQYF.

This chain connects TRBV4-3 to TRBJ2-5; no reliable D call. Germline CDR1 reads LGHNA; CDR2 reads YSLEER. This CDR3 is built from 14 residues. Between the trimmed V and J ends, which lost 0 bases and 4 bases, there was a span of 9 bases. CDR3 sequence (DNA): TGCGCCAGCAGCCAAGATCGGTCCGGAGAGACCCAGTACTTC. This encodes CASSQDRSGETQYF.

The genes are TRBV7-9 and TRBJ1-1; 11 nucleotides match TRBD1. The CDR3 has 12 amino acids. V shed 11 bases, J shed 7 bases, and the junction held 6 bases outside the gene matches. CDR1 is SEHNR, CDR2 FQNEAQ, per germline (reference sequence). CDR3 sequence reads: CAFGQGADEAFF. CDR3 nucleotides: TGTGCCTTTGGACAGGGGGCGGATGAAGCTTTCTTT.

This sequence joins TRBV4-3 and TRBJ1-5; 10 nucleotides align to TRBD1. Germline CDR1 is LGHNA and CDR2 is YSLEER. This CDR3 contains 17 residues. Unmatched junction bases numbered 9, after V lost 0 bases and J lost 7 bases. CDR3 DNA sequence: TGCGCCAGCAGCCAAGATAGGGGGGGGACAGGGGACCAGCCCCAGCATTTT. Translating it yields CASSQDRGGTGDQPQHF.

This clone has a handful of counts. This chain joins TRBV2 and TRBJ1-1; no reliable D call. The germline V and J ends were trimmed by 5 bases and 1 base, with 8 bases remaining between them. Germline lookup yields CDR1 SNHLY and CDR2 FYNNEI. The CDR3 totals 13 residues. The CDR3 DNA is TGTGCCAGCAGTTCAAGCCCGAACACTGAAGCTTTCTTT. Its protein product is CASSSSPNTEAFF.